These 2 T cell receptor beta chains were all obtained from the same sample, sequenced in a study of glioma-infiltrating T cells after dendritic cell vaccination. The protocol was immunoSEQ multiplex PCR, while the TCRdb copy is restricted to in-frame clones and leaves out a portion. Among approximately 62,000 clones, 86% were seen once, and the ten largest hold under 14%. Described time point: after dendritic cell vaccination, including at tumor progression/relapse. Source: blood, taken after dendritic cell vaccination. The origin of the receptors is a human donor with glioblastoma.

A single count supports this clone. The chain recombines TRBV6-1 with TRBJ1-1; D perhaps matches TRBD1 (6 bases). The CDR3 is 13 amino acids. In germline, CDR1 is MNHNS, CDR2 SASEGT. The V end was cut by 5 bases, the J end by 1 base, with 8 bases between. The CDR3: CASSMGQNTEAFF. The CDR3 bases are TGTGCCAGCAGTATGGGACAGAACACTGAAGCTTTCTTT.

The rearrangement joins TRBV7-9 to TRBJ2-2; tentative D call: TRBD2 (7 bases). CDR3 size: 15 residues. V lost 4 bases and J lost 0, with 9 bases in between. The germline gives CDR1 SEHNR, CDR2 FQNEAQ (reference sequence). The CDR3 region is CASSWGGPNTGELFF. The CDR3 nucleotides read TGTGCCAGCAGCTGGGGGGGGCCGAACACCGGGGAGCTGTTTTTT.